This T cell receptor (beta chain) was sequenced in a study of T cells in Graves' hyperthyroidism and ophthalmopathy (dated by TCRdb to the late 2010s). Regarding the study in general: Peripheral blood samples were taken at the time of initial diagnosis, prior to any treatment. The roughly 100 discovery patients were randomly split 7:3 into training and test sets. After sampling, hyperthyroidism patients received methimazole starting at 30 mg daily, and ophthalmopathy patients received high-dose intravenous methylprednisolone. TCR V-J signatures able to tell the groups apart were searched for in a discovery cohort of 90 to 100 patients, of whom over 40 had Graves' ophthalmopathy and around 57 had stable Graves' hyperthyroidism. Thyroid tissue and blood T-cell repertoires from six Graves' hyperthyroidism patients were also compared in the study. An independent validation cohort of about 20 hyperthyroidism patients and about 15 patients who later progressed to ophthalmopathy tested prospective prediction of ophthalmopathy. The paper describes TCR Vbeta CDR3 sequencing of 140 or so peripheral blood samples, made up of some 40 ophthalmopathy patients, roughly 75 hyperthyroidism patients and 17 progressor patients. Here is what the overall study found, with its caveats: In validation, progression to ophthalmopathy was predicted by the model with 70.59% sensitivity and 72.22% specificity, a median of 6.5 months before onset. Blood samples also contained most of the expanded thyroid clonotypes (frequency above 0.001), which suggests that blood repertoires may reflect thyroid immune responses. Sample size was not statistically predetermined, and blinding of investigators to group allocation was not performed. A model built on a 13 V-J signature distinguished ophthalmopathy from stable hyperthyroidism, reaching 85% to 90% sensitivity and 81.08% specificity in cross-validation and 80%/75% in testing.

Of note for this clonotype: Its antigen remains undetermined. Base-call qualities are not available, and no considerably larger clone is one nucleotide away.

Germline trimming amounts to 2 bases on V and 6 bases on J, with 8 as the count of junction bases outside the gene matches. The CDR3, from cysteine to phenylalanine, totals 15 residues. The retained sequence is limited to the CDR3, 45 bases, with the frame set at the first base. CDR1 WNHNN and CDR2 SYGVQD were looked up in the germline V gene (reference sequence). Stable Graves' hyperthyroidism was defined as the absence of progression to ophthalmopathy over 18 months of follow-up. The hyperthyroidism patients were between 18 and 65 years old and newly diagnosed, with a disease duration of less than 2 months. Exclusion was applied to patients with uncontrolled infections, other autoimmune diseases, pregnancy or lactation. Diagnoses relied on clinical symptoms, serum thyroxine and TRAb, thyroid ultrasound and orbital computed tomography. PBMCs were separated from roughly 10 ml of fresh peripheral blood using Ficoll-Paque density gradient centrifugation. Total RNA was extracted using Trizol reagent, and RNA quality was assessed on an Agilent 2100 Bioanalyzer.

TCR beta CDR3 regions were amplified from RNA transcripts. A first-round RT-PCR of the TCR CDR3 used the HTBI primer set with the Qiagen OneStep RT-PCR kit. Libraries were constructed in a second round of multiplex PCR, after which size selection and purification were carried out. Sequencing of the libraries was done on an Illumina HiSeq2000 using paired-end 100 bp reads. The source study handled its data this way. SOAPnuke was used to process the raw data, throwing out any read that contained adapters or uncalled bases, had a mean Phred below 15, or lacked an exact constant-primer or identifier match. COPE v1.2.5 was used to merge the high-quality paired reads, and each unique nucleotide sequence was defined as a clonotype. MiTCR v1.1 was used to align clonotypes to the IMGT TRBV, TRBD and TRBJ reference segments. Only V-J combinations with frequency above 0.0001, covering about 99% of repertoires, were analysed. The TCS score was defined as F50 (clonal expansion) divided by E x V (chaos), with BLOSUM62-based TCRdist calculated between CDR3 peptides within each V-J. Welch's t-statistics and random forest reduced several hundred V-J features to fewer than 15, which were used in a naive Bayes classifier (R e1071). TCRdb's own reprocessing of the public reads used fastp at Q25 and MiXCR and kept productive beta chains. Rows matching on CDR3 protein sequence are summarized as one entry with the most common DNA and genes. TCRdb's processing, not the authors' own work, is the source of the V and J calls. Here the sample has roughly 740,000 distinct CDR3 sequences; around 15% occur a single time. About 8.4% of the sample rests with the top ten.

Sequenced input: blood. The chain uses TRBV10-1 and TRBJ2-7; 9 nucleotides in the junction match TRBD2. The sequence came from a man aged 18 to 30 with Graves' hyperthyroidism. The DNA sequence reads TGCGCCAGCAGTGAGAGGTCTAGCGGGAAGGGCGAGCAGTACTTC. This gives the protein CASSERSSGKGEQYF.